A selection of T cell receptor beta chains follows, all from one sample in a study of identical twins. TCRdb analysed the 5' RACE reads with MiXCR anew, one entry per CDR3 protein. The sample lists under 900,000 distinct CDR3 sequences, around 12% occurring once. This sample also appeared in a second study, on yellow fever vaccine responses in identical twins.

Specimen: PBMCs. Source of these receptors: a woman aged 18 to 35 in good health. Each CDR3 is given with its conserved first and last residue. D genes are given only for firm matches. Some rows mark clone size as missing; the rest say once, few, many or name a class of expanded clone.

TRBV20-1,TRBD2,TRBJ2-6,.,TGCAGTGCTGAACCATACCCTAGCGGGAGTGCTGGGGCCAACGTCCTGACTTTC,CSAEPYPSGSAGANVLTF
TRBV7-2,.,TRBJ2-1,.,TGTGCCAGCAGCCACGATGGTAGCTACAATGAGCAGTTCTTC,CASSHDGSYNEQFF
TRBV20-1,.,TRBJ1-5,.,TGCAGTGCTGTAGGGTATCCGGGAACGGGAAATCAGCCCCAGCATTTT,CSAVGYPGTGNQPQHF
TRBV10-3,.,TRBJ2-3,.,TGTGCCATCAGTGAGTCGGGGCGAGATACGCAGTATTTT,CAISESGRDTQYF
TRBV10-3,.,TRBJ2-1,many,TGTGCCATCAGTGAGACAGGGCTGAATGAGCAGTTCTTC,CAISETGLNEQFF
TRBV3-1,.,TRBJ2-4,.,TGTGCCAGCAGCCAAGAGTCTACTAGGGGAAGAAACATTCAGTACTTC,CASSQESTRGRNIQYF
TRBV12-3/TRBV12-4,TRBD2,TRBJ2-1,.,TGTGCCAGCAGACCAGGGGGCGAACTAGCGGGAAGCTCCTACAATGAGCAGTTCTTC,CASRPGGELAGSSYNEQFF
TRBV5-1,TRBD1,TRBJ2-1,few,TGCGCCAGCAGCCTTCCGGGACAGGGGGTGAATGAGCAGTTCTTC,CASSLPGQGVNEQFF
TRBV4-1,.,TRBJ2-3,few,TGCGCCAGCAGCCAAGATCGTCGGATTTCTAGCACAGATACGCAGTATTTT,CASSQDRRISSTDTQYF
TRBV12-3/TRBV12-4,.,TRBJ2-5,.,TGTGCCAGCAGTTTAGCCCCGACAATCCAAGAGACCCAGTACTTC,CASSLAPTIQETQYF
TRBV6-1,.,TRBJ1-2,.,TGTGCCAGCAGTCGAACTCCGGGACACAACTATGGCTACACCTTC,CASSRTPGHNYGYTF
TRBV3-1,.,TRBJ1-5,few,TGTGCCAGCAGCTTACAGGTGGGTCAGCCCCAGCATTTT,CASSLQVGQPQHF
TRBV6-1,.,TRBJ2-3,.,TGTGCCAGCAGTGAACCCCGGTCAAACCTACGGAGAGATACGCAGTATTTT,CASSEPRSNLRRDTQYF
TRBV9,.,TRBJ2-2,.,TGTGCCAGCAGCGTAGGATTCAGCGAGCCCGGGGAGCTGTTTTTT,CASSVGFSEPGELFF
TRBV29-1,TRBD2,TRBJ2-7,many,TGCAGCGTTGAAGATCGCCGGACTAGCGGCCCTTACGAGCAGTACTTC,CSVEDRRTSGPYEQYF
TRBV5-1,.,TRBJ1-3,many,TGCGCCAGCAGCCGGGGCAACAGGGAAAACACCATATATTTT,CASSRGNRENTIYF
TRBV10-3,TRBD2,TRBJ2-1,many,TGTGCCATCAGTCCGATGACTAGCGGGAGGGCGGATGAGCAGTTCTTC,CAISPMTSGRADEQFF
TRBV11-1,.,TRBJ2-1,few,TGTGCCAGCAGCTTAGATTGGGGCCATCCCCTTGGGCATTACAATGAGCAGTTCTTC,CASSLDWGHPLGHYNEQFF
TRBV19,TRBD2,TRBJ2-1,.,TGTGCCAGTAGTATGGTAGCGGGGACCGGGAATGAGCAGTTCTTC,CASSMVAGTGNEQFF
TRBV24-1,TRBD1,TRBJ2-7,many,TGTGCCACCAGCCCCCGGACAGGGTTGAGCGAGCAGTACTTC,CATSPRTGLSEQYF
TRBV3-1,.,TRBJ1-2,few,TGTGCCAGCAGCCAAGAGTTTATGACAGAAACCCTCTATGGCTACACCTTC,CASSQEFMTETLYGYTF
TRBV21-1,.,TRBJ2-1,many,TGTGCCAGCAGCCAAGGTAGGGACAGGTCGGTCGATTACAATGAGCAGTTCTTC,CASSQGRDRSVDYNEQFF
TRBV20-1,.,TRBJ1-1,few,TGCAGCCCACCGGCAGGGGACATGAACACTGAAGCTTTCTTT,CSPPAGDMNTEAFF
TRBV4-1,.,TRBJ2-5,few,TGCGCCAGCAGCGAGATCTGGGAGACCCAGTACTTC,CASSEIWETQYF
TRBV28,.,TRBJ1-1,.,TGTGCCAGCAGTTCCGCCCACCTGAACACTGAAGCTTTCTTT,CASSSAHLNTEAFF
TRBV7-8,.,TRBJ1-6,few,TGTGCCAGCAGCCTCGACCGTTCAGGTTCACCCCTCCACTTT,CASSLDRSGSPLHF